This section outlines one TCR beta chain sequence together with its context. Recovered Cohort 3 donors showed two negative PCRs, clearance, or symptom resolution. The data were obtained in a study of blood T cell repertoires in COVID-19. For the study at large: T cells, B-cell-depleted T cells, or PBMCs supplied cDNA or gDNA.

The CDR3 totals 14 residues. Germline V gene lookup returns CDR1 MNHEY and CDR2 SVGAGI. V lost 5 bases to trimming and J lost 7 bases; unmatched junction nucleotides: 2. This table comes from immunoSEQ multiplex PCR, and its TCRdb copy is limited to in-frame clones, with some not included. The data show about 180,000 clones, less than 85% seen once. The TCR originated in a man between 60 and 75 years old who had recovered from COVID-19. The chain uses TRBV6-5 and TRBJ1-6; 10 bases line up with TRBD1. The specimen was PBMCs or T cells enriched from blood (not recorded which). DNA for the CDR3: TGTGCCAGCAGTCGACAGGGGGCGAATTCACCCCTCCACTTT. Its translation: CASSRQGANSPLHF.